The next 28 T cell receptor beta chains were all read from a single sample in a study of cytomegalovirus exposure and HLA in healthy donors. With 60 Vbeta and 13 Jbeta primers, the PCR was carried out. The method was immunoSEQ multiplex PCR; TCRdb's version includes in-frame clones alone and lacks a portion of them. This table holds 160,000 or so clones, roughly 76% found once. Sequenced input: PBMCs. These receptors originate from a man aged 55 to 69 in good health and CMV-seronegative.

The rearrangement uses TRBV4-2 and TRBJ2-1, with D tentatively TRBD2 (5 bases). Trimming pared 2 bases from V and 3 bases from J, leaving 14 bases between. This CDR3 region has 16 residues. CDR1 is LGHNA, CDR2 YNFKEQ, per germline. The CDR3 here is CASSQRRTGYYNEQFF. In DNA form, the CDR3 reads TGTGCCAGCAGCCAAAGACGAACGGGGTACTACAATGAGCAGTTCTTC.

This chain uses TRBV5-6 with TRBJ2-7, with 13 bases matching TRBD2. The germline V gene has CDR1 SGHDT and CDR2 YYEEEE. The V gene end was trimmed by 4 bases and the J gene end by 1 base; junction bases not matched to a gene: 8. This CDR3 is 17 amino acids long. In DNA form, the CDR3 reads TGTGCCAGCAGCCCTCGACTAGCGGGGGGACTTTCCTACGAGCAGTACTTC. It yields the protein CASSPRLAGGLSYEQYF.

This chain links TRBV5-1 with TRBJ1-2; 11 nucleotides line up with TRBD1. The junction had 5 bases not matched to a gene; V was cut back by 3 bases and J by 4 bases. From germline, CDR1 is SGHRS and CDR2 YFSETQ. This CDR3 spans 15 amino acids. The CDR3 DNA is TGCGCCAGCAGCTGGACAGGGGGCGACGGCTATGGCTACACCTTC. Translated, it gives CASSWTGGDGYGYTF. The full variable domain, rest sourced from reference TRBV5-1 and TRBJ1-2, is KAGVTQTPRYLIKTRGQQVTLSCSPISGHRSVSWYQQTPGQGLQFLFEYFSETQRNKGNFPGRFSGRQFSNSRSEMNVSTLELGDSALYLCASSWTGGDGYGYTFGSGTRLTVV.

The genes are TRBV29-1 and TRBJ1-4; D may be TRBD1 (6 bases). The ends were cut back, 4 bases at V and 8 bases at J, with 20 bases in the middle. This CDR3 is 15 amino acids long. Germline V gives CDR1 SQVTM, CDR2 ANQGSEA. CDR3 sequence reads: CSVGLVPGEGEKLFF. The CDR3 coding sequence is TGCAGCGTTGGGCTAGTTCCAGGGGAAGGGGAAAAACTGTTTTTT.

On this clone: The sample contains more than one DNA sequence encoding this CDR3. CDR3 bases: TGTGCCAGCAGTTCAACCACAGGTGGGCAGTACTTC. It translates to CASSSTTGGQYF. V usage is TRBV28 and J usage is TRBJ2-7; D may be TRBD1 (5 bases). Looked up from germline, CDR1 is MDHEN and CDR2 is SYDVKM. The CDR3 has 12 residues. V was clipped by 4 bases and J by 9 bases, with 13 bases between them.

The CDR3 loop reads CASSSPGNPLYEQYF. The CDR3 DNA is TGTGCCAGCAGCTCTCCCGGGAACCCACTATACGAGCAGTACTTC. The V and J genes are TRBV7-8 and TRBJ2-5; D might be TRBD2 (5 bases). The DNA end is more similar to TRBJ2-7, so the J call may be wrong. This CDR3 contains 15 residues. The germline V gene encodes CDR1 SGHVS and CDR2 FQNEAQ.

This sequence joins TRBV13 and TRBJ2-7; 7 positions match TRBD1. The trim removed 7 bases at V and 2 bases at J, leaving 5 bases unmatched. The CDR3 extends over 13 amino acids. CDR1 is PRHDT, CDR2 FYEKMQ, per germline (reference sequence). The CDR3 region is CASTTGVTYEQYF. The CDR3 DNA reads as TGTGCCAGCACTACAGGGGTTACCTACGAGCAGTACTTC.

This CDR3 is CASSQVPPEQFF. CDR3 bases: TGTGCCAGCAGCCAAGTCCCTCCCGAGCAGTTCTTC. This chain uses TRBV14 with TRBJ2-1; D unresolved. This CDR3 is built from 12 residues. The ends were cut back, 1 base at V and 10 bases at J, with 8 bases in the middle. Germline assignment: CDR1 SGHDN and CDR2 FVKESK.

The J gene is TRBJ2-7, the V gene TRBV29-1, with 11 bases identical to TRBD2. The CDR3 is 14 residues long. V gave up 4 bases and J gave up 7 bases; unmatched junction bases: 9. CDR1 is SQVTM, CDR2 ANQGSEA, per germline. The CDR3 DNA reads as TGCAGCGTTGTCACTAGCGGGGGTTCCCGGGAGCAGTACTTC. Translated, it gives CSVVTSGGSREQYF.

The rearrangement links TRBV7-8 to TRBJ2-2; a possible D gene is TRBD2 (5 bases). V shed 5 bases and J shed 10 bases, with 23 bases lying between them. Germline V gives CDR1 SGHVS, CDR2 FQNEAQ. The CDR3 contains 16 residues. In DNA, the CDR3 is TGTGCCAGCAGCCCCGAGCGGTTCCAGCCCAACCAGGAGCTGTTTTTT. This translates into CASSPERFQPNQELFF.

The chain employs TRBV9 and TRBJ2-3; D is perhaps TRBD2 (6 bases). Germline CDR1 and CDR2: SGDLS and YYNGEE. The length of the CDR3 is 14 residues. V lost 2 bases and J 2 bases, leaving 9 bases between the germline ends. The CDR3 DNA is TGTGCCAGCAGCGTGGGGGGAGTCACAGATACGCAGTATTTT. The encoded protein is CASSVGGVTDTQYF.

The chain carries TRBV23-1 and TRBJ1-1; 7 bases are shared with TRBD1. TRBV23-1 is placed among ORFs of uncertain function. With V trimmed by 3 bases and J by 7 bases, 11 bases remained unmatched. The CDR3 is made up of 15 amino acids. The CDR3 protein is CASSHPNTGVDEAFF. The CDR3 DNA is TGCGCCAGCAGTCATCCAAACACAGGGGTGGATGAAGCTTTCTTT.

V usage is TRBV2 and J usage is TRBJ2-7, with D perhaps matching TRBD2 (5 bases). Germline V gene data show CDR1 as SNHLY and CDR2 as FYNNEI. The CDR3 sequence is 13 residues long. The V gene lost 7 bases and the J gene lost 3 bases, with 13 bases spanning the gap. The CDR3 nucleotides are TGTGCCAGCAACGTCGGGAATGGCTACGAGCAGTACTTC. It translates to CASNVGNGYEQYF.

This clone came up a few times. V usage is TRBV4-1 and J usage is TRBJ1-5; D is undetermined. This CDR3 comprises 12 residues. Trimming removed 3 bases at V and 9 bases at J, with 9 bases between. Looked up from germline, CDR1 is MGHRA and CDR2 is YSYEKL. CDR3 DNA: TGCGCCAGCAGCCACGTGGCGGGGCCCCAGCATTTT. Residues: CASSHVAGPQHF.

The chain recombines TRBV15 with TRBJ2-7, with 8 bases lining up with TRBD1. The germline CDR1 and CDR2 sequences are LNHNV and YYDKDF (reference sequence). Trimming took 3 bases from V and 3 from J; bases not matched to a gene: 4. The CDR3 loop spans 14 amino acids. CDR3 residues: CATSSETGGYEQYF. Here the CDR3 DNA reads TGTGCCACCAGCAGCGAAACAGGGGGCTACGAGCAGTACTTC.

The chain joins TRBV25-1 to TRBJ2-2; 11 bases align to TRBD2. The V gene's germline CDR1 is MGHDK and CDR2 SYGVNS. V trimming: 7 bases; J trimming: 4 bases; junction bases outside the gene matches: 5. This CDR3 region has 15 residues. In DNA, the CDR3 is TGTGCCAGCATAGCGGGAGGGTCCCCCACCGGGGAGCTGTTTTTT. It translates to CASIAGGSPTGELFF.

The chain uses TRBV15 and TRBJ2-3; D is possibly TRBD2 (6 bases). Trimming cost V 0 bases and J 5 bases, with 9 bases left between them. This CDR3 has 14 residues. The germline V gene encodes CDR1 LNHNV and CDR2 YYDKDF (reference sequence). The CDR3 is CATSRDPGGDTQYF. The CDR3 nucleotides read TGTGCCACCAGCAGAGACCCCGGGGGAGATACGCAGTATTTT.

This sequence joins TRBV19 and TRBJ1-5, with D tentatively TRBD1 (6 bases). The CDR3 has 13 amino acids. Germline V gene sequence: CDR1 LNHDA, CDR2 SQIVND (reference sequence). V was cut by 7 bases and J by 4 bases, with 11 bases left in between. CDR3 residues: CASNNRANQPQHF. The CDR3 DNA follows: TGTGCCAGTAACAACAGGGCAAATCAGCCCCAGCATTTT.

The rearrangement uses TRBV30 and TRBJ2-7, with D tentatively TRBD2 (5 bases). The CDR3 consists of 13 residues. The germline V gene has CDR1 GTSNPN and CDR2 SVGIG (reference sequence). Between the trimmed V and J ends, which lost 8 bases and 3 bases, there was a span of 17 bases. CDR3 amino acids: CALEAQNRYEQYF. Here the CDR3 DNA reads TGTGCCCTGGAGGCCCAGAATCGCTACGAGCAGTACTTC. The complete variable domain, with remaining parts taken from reference TRBV30 and TRBJ2-7, reads SQTIHQWPATLVQPVGSPLSLECTVEGTSNPNLYWYRQAAGRGLQLLFYSVGIGQISSEVPQNLSASRPQDRQFILSSKKLLLSDSGFYLCALEAQNRYEQYFGPGTRLTVT.

Only one count was recorded for this clone. The V and J genes are TRBV6-6 and TRBJ2-3, with no clear D. Looked up from germline, CDR1 is MNHNY and CDR2 is SVGAGI (reference sequence). V was trimmed by 3 bases and J by 3 bases, leaving 16 bases between them. CDR3 length: 16 residues. CDR3 amino acids: CASSYGRSGGTDTQYF. CDR3 DNA sequence: TGTGCCAGCAGTTATGGCAGGTCAGGTGGGACAGATACGCAGTATTTT.

The chain uses TRBV11-3 and TRBJ2-3, with TRBD2 identical over 10 bases. Germline CDR1 is SGHNT and CDR2 is YENEEA. V lost 6 bases and J lost 3; bases outside the gene matches: 3. CDR3 length: 14 amino acids. CDR3: CASSPGLATDTQYF. The CDR3 DNA reads TGTGCCAGCAGTCCGGGACTAGCGACAGATACGCAGTATTTT.

The chain links TRBV9 to TRBJ2-5; 8 nucleotides align to TRBD2. Germline trimming cut 4 bases from V and 4 bases from J; bases unmatched to any gene: 12. The germline CDR1 and CDR2 sequences are SGDLS and YYNGEE. The CDR3 runs to 16 residues. This chain's CDR3 is CASSPSRGGRGETQYF. As DNA, the CDR3 is TGTGCCAGCAGCCCATCCCGGGGGGGCAGGGGAGAGACCCAGTACTTC.

Note on this clone: The junction and the germline gene differ at one end; a read error may be behind it. The chain has TRBV2 and TRBJ2-3, with 9 positions matching TRBD2. The germline gives CDR1 SNHLY, CDR2 FYNNEI. The CDR3 is made up of 17 amino acids. The CDR3 DNA reads as TGTGCCAGCAGGGAAGGGGTAGCGGGGGCCCGCACAGATACGCAGTATTTT. Protein: CASREGVAGARTDTQYF. Full variable domain (rest looked up from reference TRBV2 and TRBJ2-3): EPEVTQTPSHQVTQMGQEVILRCVPISNHLYFYWYRQILGQKVEFLVSFYNNEISEKSEIFDDQFSVERPDGSNFTLKIRSTKLEDSAMYFCASREGVAGARTDTQYFGPGTRLTVL.

CDR3 nucleotide sequence: TGTGCCAGCAGCCAAGCCACCGCACTAACCCATGGCTACACCTTC. Its translation: CASSQATALTHGYTF. The rearrangement joins TRBV4-2 to TRBJ1-2; D is unclear. Trimming removed 1 base at V and 6 bases at J, with 15 bases between. From germline, CDR1 is LGHNA and CDR2 YNFKEQ. The CDR3 consists of 15 residues.

This clone showed up just a few times. The V and J genes are TRBV7-8 and TRBJ1-5; weak D call: TRBD1 (6 bases). The CDR3 runs 16 residues. From germline, CDR1 is SGHVS and CDR2 FQNEAQ. V dropped 0 bases and J dropped 0 bases, with 9 bases sitting between them. CDR3 coding DNA: TGTGCCAGCAGCTTAGCGGGACACCTTAGCAATCAGCCCCAGCATTTT. It is translated as CASSLAGHLSNQPQHF.

J is TRBJ2-3 and V is TRBV7-8; the match to TRBD2 covers 7 bases. There are 15 residues in the CDR3. Germline V gene lookup returns CDR1 SGHVS and CDR2 FQNEAQ. Trimming took 0 bases from V and 3 from J; bases not matched to a gene: 3. The CDR3 spells CASSLAWGGTDTQYF. The CDR3 DNA sequence: TGTGCCAGCAGCTTAGCGTGGGGGGGGACAGATACGCAGTATTTT.

Only a few counts were recorded for this clone. This chain uses TRBV5-1 with TRBJ2-5, with D possibly being TRBD2 (6 bases). CDR1 and CDR2 (germline): SGHRS, YFSETQ. V was trimmed by 0 bases and J by 4 bases, leaving 10 bases between them. This CDR3 comprises 14 residues. CDR3 amino acids: CASSLGGGAETQYF. The CDR3 bases are TGCGCCAGCAGCTTGGGGGGAGGCGCAGAGACCCAGTACTTC.

The chain joins TRBV5-1 to TRBJ2-3; 7 positions match TRBD2. The germline V gene encodes CDR1 SGHRS and CDR2 YFSETQ. The junction had 13 bases not matched to a gene; V was cut back by 1 base and J by 2 bases. The CDR3 is 18 amino acids. In DNA, the CDR3 is TGCGCCAGCAGCTTGTCCACGACTAGCCGACTTTCCACAGATACGCAGTATTTT. Protein sequence: CASSLSTTSRLSTDTQYF. Complete variable domain (other parts from reference TRBV5-1 and TRBJ2-3): KAGVTQTPRYLIKTRGQQVTLSCSPISGHRSVSWYQQTPGQGLQFLFEYFSETQRNKGNFPGRFSGRQFSNSRSEMNVSTLELGDSALYLCASSLSTTSRLSTDTQYFGPGTRLTVL.